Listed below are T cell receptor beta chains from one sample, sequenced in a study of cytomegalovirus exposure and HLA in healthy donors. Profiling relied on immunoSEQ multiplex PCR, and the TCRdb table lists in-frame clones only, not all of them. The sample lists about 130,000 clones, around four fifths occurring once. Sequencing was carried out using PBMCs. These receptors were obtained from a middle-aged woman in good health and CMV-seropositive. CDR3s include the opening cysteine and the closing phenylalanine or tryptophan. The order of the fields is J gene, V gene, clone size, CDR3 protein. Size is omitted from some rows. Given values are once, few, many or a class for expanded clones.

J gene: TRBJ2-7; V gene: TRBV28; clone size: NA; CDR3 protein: CASKTGGYEQYF
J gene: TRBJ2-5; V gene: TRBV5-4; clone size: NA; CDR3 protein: CASSLGGTSGRGETQYF
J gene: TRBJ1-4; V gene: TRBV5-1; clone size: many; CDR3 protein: CASSPRTGGGEKLFF
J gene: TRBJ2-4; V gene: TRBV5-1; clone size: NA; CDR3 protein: CASSFGRGGPKGNIQYF
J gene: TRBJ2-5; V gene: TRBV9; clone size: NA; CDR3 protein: CASSDESGRGETQYF
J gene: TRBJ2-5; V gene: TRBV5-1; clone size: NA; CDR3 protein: CASSLGQDRETQYF
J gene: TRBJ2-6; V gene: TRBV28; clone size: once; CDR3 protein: CASSSGQGITGANVLTF
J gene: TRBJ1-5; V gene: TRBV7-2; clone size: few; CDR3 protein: CASSPNRAQPQHF
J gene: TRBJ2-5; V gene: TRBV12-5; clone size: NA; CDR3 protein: CASGLVEWQVKGYQETQYF
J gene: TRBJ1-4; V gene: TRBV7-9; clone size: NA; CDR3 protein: CASSLGDTATNEKLFF
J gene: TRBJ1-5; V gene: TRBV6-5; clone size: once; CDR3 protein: CAARGGLGQPQHF
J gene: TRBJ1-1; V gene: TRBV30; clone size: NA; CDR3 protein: CAWSVQGFGKNTEAFF
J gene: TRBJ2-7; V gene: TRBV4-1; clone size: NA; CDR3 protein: CASSQGGGAYEQYF
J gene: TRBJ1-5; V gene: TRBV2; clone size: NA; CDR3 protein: CASSGRGQQPQHF
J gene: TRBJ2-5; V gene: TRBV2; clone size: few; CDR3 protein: CASSSSGTAVPQYF
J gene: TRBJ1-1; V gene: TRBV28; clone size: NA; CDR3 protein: CASSSPGSNTEAFF
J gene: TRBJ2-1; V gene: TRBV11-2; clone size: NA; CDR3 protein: CASSYGARAINNEQFF
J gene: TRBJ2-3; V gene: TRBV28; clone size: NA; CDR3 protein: CASSLIGADTQYF
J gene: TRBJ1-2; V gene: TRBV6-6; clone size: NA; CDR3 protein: CASSFTGLDGYTF
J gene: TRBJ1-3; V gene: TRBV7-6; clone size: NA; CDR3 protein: CASSFSTGITGNTIYF
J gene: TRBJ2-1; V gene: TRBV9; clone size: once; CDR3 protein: CASSVAADSSYNEQFF
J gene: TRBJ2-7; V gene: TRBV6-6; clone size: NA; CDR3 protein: CASRDPSGYAQYF
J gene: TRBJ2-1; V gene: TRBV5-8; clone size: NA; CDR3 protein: CASSLSGAGGHEQFF
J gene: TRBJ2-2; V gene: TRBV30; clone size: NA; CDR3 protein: CAWSGPSGGVGELFF
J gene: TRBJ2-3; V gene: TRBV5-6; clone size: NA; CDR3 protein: CASSLGPLRSVGTQYF
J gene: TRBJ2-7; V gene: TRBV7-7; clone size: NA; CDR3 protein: CASSPDRGYEQYF
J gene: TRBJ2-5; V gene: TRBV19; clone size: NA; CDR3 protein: CASSSRTGLQETQYF
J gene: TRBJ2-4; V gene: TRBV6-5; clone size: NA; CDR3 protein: CASSYQAKNIQYF
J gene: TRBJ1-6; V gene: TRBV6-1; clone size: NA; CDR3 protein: CASRADSIVGSPLHF
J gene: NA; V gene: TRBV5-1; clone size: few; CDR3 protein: CASRPGQGYYEQYF
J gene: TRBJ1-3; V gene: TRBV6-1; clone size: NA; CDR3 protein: CASSDRVGNTIYF
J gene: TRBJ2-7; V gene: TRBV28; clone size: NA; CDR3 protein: CASSFPSSYEQYF
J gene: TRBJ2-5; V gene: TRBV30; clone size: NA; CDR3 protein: CAWTHPGTTQETQYF
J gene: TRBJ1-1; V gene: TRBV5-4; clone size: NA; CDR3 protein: CASSPYVGQYMNTEAFF
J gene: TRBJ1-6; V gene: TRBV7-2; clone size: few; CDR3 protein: CASSLDPGVGSPLHF
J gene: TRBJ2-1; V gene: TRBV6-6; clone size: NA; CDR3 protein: CASSYQGGGTVMFF
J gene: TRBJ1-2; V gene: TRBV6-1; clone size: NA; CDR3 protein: CASNPGQGLNYGYTF
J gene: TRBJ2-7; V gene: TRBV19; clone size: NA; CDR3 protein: CASSFRDRDHEQYF
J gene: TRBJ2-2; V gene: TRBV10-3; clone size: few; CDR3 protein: CAISDGVGGELFF
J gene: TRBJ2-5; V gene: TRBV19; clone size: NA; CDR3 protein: CASSISARFQETQYF
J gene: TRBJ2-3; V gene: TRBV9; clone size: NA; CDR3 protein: CASSTHSGGAPTQYF
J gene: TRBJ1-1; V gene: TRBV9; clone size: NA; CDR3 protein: CASSVDVGGLTEAFF
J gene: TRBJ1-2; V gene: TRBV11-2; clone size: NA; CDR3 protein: CASSLVGSGGYTF
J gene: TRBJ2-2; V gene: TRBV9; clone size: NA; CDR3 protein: CASSVVTSTNTGELFF
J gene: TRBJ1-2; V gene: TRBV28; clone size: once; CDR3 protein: CASSSGQGGGYTF
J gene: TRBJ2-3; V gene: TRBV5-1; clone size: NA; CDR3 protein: CASSLEALSTDTQYF